The 25 T cell receptor beta chains given below trace back to one sample, sequenced in a study of PD-L1 blockade in urothelial cancer. Libraries were prepared by immunoSEQ multiplex PCR; TCRdb keeps only in-frame clonotypes and omits some of them. The sample lists roughly 48,000 clones, nearly 85% occurring once. Sequencing was performed on PBMCs, taken around atezolizumab (anti-PD-L1) treatment. The receptor source for this set is a man in his forties with urothelial cancer.

The chain carries TRBV11-1 and TRBJ2-5, with a possible D match to TRBD1 (6 bases). Germline V gene data show CDR1 as SGHAT and CDR2 as FQDESV (reference sequence). The length of the CDR3 is 14 residues. V lost 2 bases and J 4 bases, leaving 11 bases between the germline ends. CDR3 residues: CASSLFRTAETQYF. The CDR3 DNA reads TGTGCCAGCAGCTTATTTAGGACAGCAGAGACCCAGTACTTC.

The chain is built from TRBV13 and TRBJ2-7, with D perhaps matching TRBD1 (6 bases). This CDR3 is built from 15 residues. Per germline, CDR1 PRHDT and CDR2 FYEKMQ (reference sequence). V lost 5 bases and J lost 0, with 14 bases in between. CDR3 amino acids: CASSPTGTLSYEQYF. The DNA for the CDR3 is TGTGCCAGCAGCCCCACCGGGACACTCTCCTACGAGCAGTACTTC.

This sequence joins TRBV11-3 and TRBJ2-2; a weak D match, TRBD1 (7 bases). The CDR3 sequence is 15 residues long. Between the trimmed V and J ends, which lost 4 bases and 4 bases, there was a span of 13 bases. Germline V gives CDR1 SGHNT, CDR2 YENEEA. CDR3 nucleotides: TGTGCCAGCAGCTCGCGGGACAGCCCCACCGGGGAGCTGTTTTTT. Residues: CASSSRDSPTGELFF.

The J gene is TRBJ2-1, the V gene TRBV2; 8 bases agree with TRBD2. Germline V CDR1 and CDR2: SNHLY, FYNNEI. This CDR3 contains 16 residues. V lost 5 bases and J lost 10; bases outside the gene matches: 16. The CDR3 protein is CASSPRPGLGGREQFF. The CDR3 region has the DNA TGTGCCAGCAGTCCCAGACCGGGACTAGGGGGGAGGGAGCAGTTCTTC.

The genes are TRBV5-1 and TRBJ1-2, with D possibly being TRBD1 (5 bases). The CDR3 has 13 amino acids. Trimming cost V 4 bases and J 8 bases, with 15 bases left between them. Germline values: CDR1 SGHRS, CDR2 YFSETQ. The CDR3: CASSREGKRGYTF. CDR3 in DNA: TGCGCCAGCAGCCGGGAGGGGAAACGAGGCTACACCTTC. The full variable domain, with the rest looked up from reference TRBV5-1 and TRBJ1-2, is KAGVTQTPRYLIKTRGQQVTLSCSPISGHRSVSWYQQTPGQGLQFLFEYFSETQRNKGNFPGRFSGRQFSNSRSEMNVSTLELGDSALYLCASSREGKRGYTFGSGTRLTVV.

Worth noting for this clone: Other nucleotide sequences from this sample produce the same CDR3. This chain connects TRBV7-8 to TRBJ1-4, with D unclear. The CDR3 loop spans 15 amino acids. Germline CDR1 reads SGHVS; CDR2 reads FQNEAQ. The V and J ends lost 3 bases and 1 base respectively, with 9 bases between them. The CDR3 DNA follows: TGTGCCAGCAGCTTCAACGCAGGAACTAATGAAAAACTGTTTTTT. Its protein product is CASSFNAGTNEKLFF. Combining the CDR3 with reference TRBV7-8 and TRBJ1-4 gives the whole variable domain GAGVSQSPRYKVAKRGQDVALRCDPISGHVSLFWYQQALGQGPEFLTYFQNEAQLDKSGLPSDRFFAERPEGSVSTLKIQRTQQEDSAVYLCASSFNAGTNEKLFFGSGTQLSVL.

The genes are TRBV7-9 and TRBJ1-2; D ambiguous. Germline CDR1 is SEHNR and CDR2 is FQNEAQ (reference sequence). CDR3 size: 14 residues. V was cut by 0 bases and J by 5 bases, with 10 bases left in between. DNA of the CDR3: TGTGCCAGCAGCTTAGCGCAGAGGGTGTATGGCTACACCTTC. Protein sequence: CASSLAQRVYGYTF.

CDR3 sequence reads: CASTTMSSGRWADTQYF. CDR3 coding DNA: TGTGCCAGCACCACCATGAGTAGCGGGAGGTGGGCAGATACGCAGTATTTT. The rearrangement links TRBV7-2 to TRBJ2-3, with 10 bases matching TRBD2. CDR3 length equals 17 residues. The V gene end was trimmed by 7 bases and the J gene end by 4 bases; junction bases not matched to a gene: 14. Per germline, CDR1 SGHTA and CDR2 FQGNSA.

This chain connects TRBV27 to TRBJ2-1, with D unclear. There are 14 residues in the CDR3. CDR1 is MNHEY and CDR2 is SMNVEV in the germline V gene (reference sequence). V lost 1 base to trimming and J lost 5 bases, with 9 bases between them. The CDR3 DNA reads as TGTGCCAGCAGTTTATATGACTTAAACAATGAGCAGTTCTTC. Protein product: CASSLYDLNNEQFF.

The rearrangement joins TRBV7-8 to TRBJ2-1; TRBD2 matches 8 bases. The V gene's germline CDR1 is SGHVS and CDR2 FQNEAQ. There are 14 residues in the CDR3. The V gene end was trimmed by 2 bases and the J gene end by 6 bases; junction bases not matched to a gene: 3. The CDR3 nucleotides are TGTGCCAGCAGCTTAACGGGAGGGGGCAATGAGCAGTTCTTC. Its protein is CASSLTGGGNEQFF.

This chain links TRBV5-1 with TRBJ2-5; 10 nucleotides match TRBD2. The CDR3 is 15 residues long. Germline CDR1 and CDR2: SGHRS and YFSETQ. V shed 0 bases and J 2 bases; nucleotides not matched to a gene: 1. CDR3 residues: CASSLATSGQETQYF. In nucleotides, the CDR3 is TGCGCCAGCAGCTTGGCGACTAGCGGGCAAGAGACCCAGTACTTC. The complete variable domain, with remaining parts taken from reference TRBV5-1 and TRBJ2-5, reads KAGVTQTPRYLIKTRGQQVTLSCSPISGHRSVSWYQQTPGQGLQFLFEYFSETQRNKGNFPGRFSGRQFSNSRSEMNVSTLELGDSALYLCASSLATSGQETQYFGPGTRLLVL.

This chain connects TRBV6-5 to TRBJ1-4; 8 nucleotides align to TRBD1. The germline V gene has CDR1 MNHEY and CDR2 SVGAGI. The junction had 7 bases not matched to a gene; V was cut back by 6 bases and J by 7 bases. This CDR3 has 14 amino acids. CDR3 in DNA: TGTGCCAGCAGAACAGGGGGAAATGTTGAAAAACTGTTTTTT. Protein product: CASRTGGNVEKLFF.

The chain joins TRBV5-1 to TRBJ2-7; 7 nucleotides agree with TRBD2. Trimming took 4 bases from V and 4 from J; bases not matched to a gene: 8. Germline V gene sequence: CDR1 SGHRS, CDR2 YFSETQ. The CDR3 runs to 14 residues. CDR3 amino acids: CASSPGGGMYEQYF. The DNA for the CDR3 is TGCGCCAGCAGCCCCGGGGGAGGGATGTACGAGCAGTACTTC.

The rearrangement links TRBV6-7 to TRBJ2-7, with 7 bases identical to TRBD1. TRBV6-7 is an open reading frame whose function is uncertain. The CDR3 has 13 amino acids. V gave up 11 bases and J gave up 3 bases; unmatched junction bases: 10. The CDR3 sequence is CAPKGATSYEQYF. The CDR3 nucleotides read TGTGCCCCAAAGGGGGCGACCAGCTACGAGCAGTACTTC.

The rearrangement joins TRBV5-1 to TRBJ1-5; 8 nucleotides line up with TRBD1. Unmatched junction bases numbered 2, after V lost 4 bases and J lost 2 bases. This CDR3 is built from 14 residues. Looked up from germline, CDR1 is SGHRS and CDR2 is YFSETQ. The CDR3 bases are TGCGCCAGCAGCACGGGACAGGGCAATCAGCCCCAGCATTTT. Its protein product is CASSTGQGNQPQHF.

The rearrangement joins TRBV30 to TRBJ1-4; maybe TRBD1 (5 bases). CDR3 length: 13 residues. Germline CDR1 reads GTSNPN; CDR2 reads SVGIG (reference sequence). Trimming stripped 5 bases from V and 10 bases from J, with 17 bases between. CDR3 DNA sequence: TGTGCCTGGGCCCAACCCCCGGGGGGAAAACTGTTTTTT. It translates to CAWAQPPGGKLFF.

V is TRBV28 and J is TRBJ2-1, with 10 bases fitting TRBD1. CDR3 length equals 15 residues. V lost 3 bases and J lost 9; bases outside the gene matches: 8. Germline-derived CDR1 and CDR2 are MDHEN and SYDVKM. The CDR3 is CASSFRGQGRSEQFF. The CDR3 DNA sequence: TGTGCCAGCAGTTTCCGGGGACAGGGGCGCAGTGAGCAGTTCTTC.

The chain carries TRBV2 and TRBJ1-5; 7 nucleotides agree with TRBD1. Germline trimming cut 5 bases from V and 6 bases from J; bases unmatched to any gene: 10. CDR3 length: 15 amino acids. Per the germline V gene, CDR1 is SNHLY and CDR2 is FYNNEI. As DNA, the CDR3 is TGTGCCAGCAGTACGTACCAGGGGGGATTTCAGCCCCAGCATTTT. Translation: CASSTYQGGFQPQHF.

This sequence joins TRBV15 and TRBJ2-7, with 13 bases that match TRBD2. The V segment lost 1 base and the J segment 5 bases; nucleotides outside the gene matches: 8. The CDR3 runs to 17 residues. Looked up from germline, CDR1 is LNHNV and CDR2 is YYDKDF (reference sequence). CDR3 DNA: TGTGCCACCAGCAGAGGCCGGACTAGCGGGAGCCTTCACGAGCAGTACTTC. This translates into CATSRGRTSGSLHEQYF.

The chain uses TRBV5-1 and TRBJ2-1, with a tentative D call TRBD1 (5 bases). From germline, CDR1 is SGHRS and CDR2 YFSETQ. The CDR3 length is 16 residues. Trimming cost V 0 bases and J 2 bases, with 12 bases left between them. This CDR3 is CASSLASTGAYNEQFF. DNA of the CDR3: TGCGCCAGCAGCTTGGCCAGTACAGGTGCCTACAATGAGCAGTTCTTC.

The chain employs TRBV11-3 and TRBJ2-7, with 7 positions matching TRBD2. Germline trimming cut 1 base from V and 2 bases from J; bases unmatched to any gene: 8. The V gene's germline CDR1 is SGHNT and CDR2 YENEEA. This CDR3 has 16 amino acids. CDR3 sequence (DNA): TGTGCCAGCAGCTTAGGTACCGGGACTACAGCCTACGAGCAGTACTTC. This gives the protein CASSLGTGTTAYEQYF.

The chain recombines TRBV27 with TRBJ2-5; TRBD2 is a possible D gene (5 bases). This CDR3 spans 13 amino acids. Germline V lookup: CDR1 MNHEY, CDR2 SMNVEV (reference sequence). V dropped 6 bases and J dropped 5 bases, with 13 bases sitting between them. The CDR3 DNA follows: TGTGCCAGCAGAATGACTATTACGGAGACCCAGTACTTC. It specifies CASRMTITETQYF.

The chain uses TRBV11-3 and TRBJ2-7, with TRBD2 matching 9 bases. There are 13 residues in the CDR3. CDR1 and CDR2 from the germline V gene are SGHNT and YENEEA. Trimming at V came to 3 bases and at J to 7 bases, leaving 4 bases not matched to a gene. The CDR3 coding sequence is TGTGCCAGCAGCTTTAGCGGGAGTGGTGAGCAGTACTTC. It is translated as CASSFSGSGEQYF.

The chain joins TRBV5-6 to TRBJ2-3; TRBD2 matches at 7 bases. Trimming removed 6 bases from V and 5 bases from J; junction bases left unmatched: 9. Germline V gene lookup returns CDR1 SGHDT and CDR2 YYEEEE. This CDR3 spans 14 amino acids. CDR3 coding DNA: TGTGCCAGCACCCTAGGGACGGGAGGAGATACGCAGTATTTT. This codes for CASTLGTGGDTQYF.

V is TRBV9 and J is TRBJ2-3, with D maybe TRBD1 (5 bases). Germline V CDR1 and CDR2: SGDLS, YYNGEE. CDR3 length: 14 residues. Trimming stripped 2 bases from V and 6 bases from J, with 13 bases between. DNA for the CDR3: TGTGCCAGCAGCGTTAGACAGTCGTCGGATACGCAGTATTTT. Translation: CASSVRQSSDTQYF.